Each of the 8 T cell receptor beta chains below was sequenced from the same sample in a study of cytomegalovirus exposure and HLA in healthy donors. The PCR had 60 Vbeta and 13 Jbeta primers. Using immunoSEQ multiplex PCR, the repertoire was profiled, and TCRdb retains in-frame clones only, with some absent. Among approximately 150,000 clones listed, just under 80% were seen once. Material for sequencing was PBMCs. Receptors were obtained from a man aged 25-45 years in good health and CMV-seronegative.

The chain has TRBV2 and TRBJ2-1; the match to TRBD2 covers 11 bases. CDR3 size: 15 residues. In germline, CDR1 is SNHLY, CDR2 FYNNEI. Losses at the gene ends were 6 bases for V and 3 bases for J; bases not matched to a gene: 4. CDR3 nucleotide sequence: TGTGCCAGCAGGACCGGGACTAGCGGCTACAATGAGCAGTTCTTC. This gives the protein CASRTGTSGYNEQFF. Full variable domain (remainder filled in from reference TRBV2 and TRBJ2-1): EPEVTQTPSHQVTQMGQEVILRCVPISNHLYFYWYRQILGQKVEFLVSFYNNEISEKSEIFDDQFSVERPDGSNFTLKIRSTKLEDSAMYFCASRTGTSGYNEQFFGPGTRLTVL.

The gene calls are TRBV7-9 and TRBJ1-2; the match to TRBD1 covers 8 bases. The length of the CDR3 is 14 residues. Trimming took 1 base from V and 6 from J; bases not matched to a gene: 4. CDR1 is SEHNR and CDR2 is FQNEAQ in the germline V gene (reference sequence). CDR3 nucleotide sequence: TGTGCCAGCAGCTTAGGGACAGGGTTGGATGGCTACACCTTC. Amino acids: CASSLGTGLDGYTF.

The CDR3, as DNA: TGCGCCAGCACCTCCTACCGCGCCTCTGGGGCCAACGTCCTGACTTTC. It specifies CASTSYRASGANVLTF. The chain carries TRBV5-1 and TRBJ2-6; no clear D. V was clipped by 6 bases and J by 0 bases, with 13 bases between them. The CDR3 length is 16 residues. The germline gives CDR1 SGHRS, CDR2 YFSETQ.

This chain uses TRBV9 with TRBJ2-7; no clear D. V was clipped by 5 bases and J by 4 bases, with 22 bases between them. This CDR3 comprises 16 residues. Germline loops: CDR1 SGDLS, CDR2 YYNGEE. The CDR3 is CASSFFKQKAAYEQYF. CDR3 DNA: TGTGCCAGCAGTTTTTTCAAGCAGAAGGCGGCATACGAGCAGTACTTC.

The V call is TRBV6-6, the J call TRBJ2-5; tentatively, D is TRBD1 (6 bases). The ends were cut back, 5 bases at V and 1 base at J, with 14 bases in the middle. CDR1 is MNHNY and CDR2 is SVGAGI in the germline V gene (reference sequence). The CDR3 is 15 amino acids. The CDR3 here is CASSGPDRFQETQYF. CDR3 sequence (DNA): TGTGCCAGCAGTGGGCCCGACAGGTTCCAAGAGACCCAGTACTTC.

The chain couples TRBV10-3 to TRBJ2-7, with 8 nucleotides matching TRBD1. Per germline, CDR1 ENHRY and CDR2 SYGVKD. V shed 11 bases, J shed 7 bases, and the junction held 13 bases outside the gene matches. The CDR3 spans 13 residues. CDR3 nucleotide sequence: TGTGCCTATTCGGCCCGGGACAGGTCTGAGCAGTACTTC. Its protein is CAYSARDRSEQYF.

The V call is TRBV7-2, the J call TRBJ2-1, with D perhaps matching TRBD1 (5 bases). This CDR3 comprises 15 residues. Deletions cut 0 bases from V and 8 bases from J, with 14 bases between. The germline CDR1 and CDR2 sequences are SGHTA and FQGNSA. The CDR3 reads CASSLAGLVQDEQFF. Here the CDR3 DNA reads TGTGCCAGCAGCTTAGCGGGGCTAGTCCAGGATGAGCAGTTCTTC.

The CDR3 loop reads CASSPAGGNQPQHF. The CDR3 DNA reads TGTGCCAGCAGCCCAGCGGGGGGAAATCAGCCCCAGCATTTT. The chain has TRBV28 and TRBJ1-5, with D perhaps TRBD1 (5 bases). The CDR3 loop spans 14 amino acids. Germline V CDR1 and CDR2: MDHEN, SYDVKM. V shed 6 bases and J shed 4 bases, with 13 bases lying between them.